The 20 T cell receptor beta chains listed next were all sequenced from one sample in a study of vaccination effects on CD4 cells after COVID-19. Their antigens are not known. An approximately 10-day culture period preceded the isolation of CD4+ T cells. Two-dose BNT162b2 or mRNA-1273 vaccination was given to participants. Clones were read by immunoSEQ multiplex PCR, and TCRdb kept only the in-frame ones, dropping some. The repertoire holds 57,000 or so clones, with less than 80% as singletons. The sample in question was CD4+ T cells from PBMCs cultured without peptide, obtained after COVID-19 vaccination. These receptors were collected from a human donor who received a COVID-19 vaccine.

CDR3 nucleotide sequence: TGTGCCAGCAGCTTGGGTAATTCAGCCTACAATGAGCAGTTCTTC. Translated, it gives CASSLGNSAYNEQFF. The chain is built from TRBV5-8 and TRBJ2-1; D remains unclear. Germline V gene data show CDR1 as SGHTS and CDR2 as YDEGEE. Trimming shortened V by 0 bases and J by 2 bases, and 9 bases separated the two germline ends. The CDR3 totals 15 residues.

The chain combines TRBV2 with TRBJ2-3; 10 nucleotides agree with TRBD2. CDR3 size: 15 residues. The J segment lost 6 bases and the V segment lost 6 bases, leaving 9 bases of the junction unmatched. The germline CDR1 and CDR2 sequences are SNHLY and FYNNEI. The CDR3 sequence: CASRAGLAQLDTQYF. The CDR3 DNA sequence: TGTGCCAGCAGGGCGGGACTAGCGCAATTGGATACGCAGTATTTT.

This clone has only one observation. This chain joins TRBV7-2 and TRBJ2-7; D may correspond to TRBD1 or TRBD2 (7 bases each). This CDR3 contains 16 residues. The germline CDR1 and CDR2 sequences are SGHTA and FQGNSA. V lost 3 bases and J lost 3, with 18 bases in between. The CDR3 reads CASSFRSGTAHYEQYF. The CDR3 DNA reads TGTGCCAGCAGCTTCCGAAGCGGGACAGCTCACTACGAGCAGTACTTC. Based on the CDR3 plus reference TRBV7-2 and TRBJ2-7, the full variable domain is GAGVSQSPSNKVTEKGKDVELRCDPISGHTALYWYRQSLGQGLEFLIYFQGNSAPDKSGLPSDRFSAERTGGSVSTLTIQRTQQEDSAVYLCASSFRSGTAHYEQYFGPGTRLTVT.

The chain employs TRBV28 and TRBJ2-2; TRBD2 agrees at 8 bases. The CDR3 is 15 residues long. V gave up 8 bases and J gave up 3 bases; unmatched junction bases: 8. Germline lookup yields CDR1 MDHEN and CDR2 SYDVKM. The CDR3 region is CASGSGTRDTGELFF. Here the CDR3 DNA reads TGTGCCAGCGGCTCCGGGACTAGGGACACCGGGGAGCTGTTTTTT.

J is TRBJ1-1 and V is TRBV29-1; D possibly corresponds to TRBD1 (6 bases). This CDR3 spans 14 amino acids. Germline V gene data show CDR1 as SQVTM and CDR2 as ANQGSEA. Trimming took 6 bases from V and 1 from J, leaving 15 bases between them. CDR3 region: CSVELYRANTEAFF. Here the CDR3 DNA reads TGCAGCGTCGAATTATACAGGGCGAACACTGAAGCTTTCTTT.

Only one count was recorded for this clone. The rearrangement joins TRBV10-3 to TRBJ1-6; D perhaps matches TRBD1 (6 bases). Germline values: CDR1 ENHRY, CDR2 SYGVKD. Trimming cost V 6 bases and J 6 bases, with 9 bases left between them. The CDR3 has 13 residues. CDR3 in amino acids: CAIRWDTNSPLHF. CDR3 bases: TGTGCCATCAGGTGGGACACTAATTCACCCCTCCACTTT.

This clone occurred once. The chain uses TRBV29-1 and TRBJ1-1; weak D call: TRBD1 (5 bases). Germline V gene lookup returns CDR1 SQVTM and CDR2 ANQGSEA. The CDR3 length is 13 residues. Trimming took 7 bases from V and 3 from J, leaving 15 bases between them. The CDR3, as DNA: TGCAGCGGGGGGGAGCAGTGGGACACTGAAGCTTTCTTT. Protein sequence: CSGGEQWDTEAFF.

By share of the sample, this clone is medium-sized. The chain links TRBV30 to TRBJ2-7, with TRBD1 as a possible D gene (6 bases). Trimming stripped 2 bases from V and 3 bases from J, with 11 bases between. This CDR3 has 13 amino acids. Germline V CDR1 and CDR2: GTSNPN, SVGIG (reference sequence). The DNA for the CDR3 is TGTGCCTGGAGTCCCCAGACAGGCTACGAGCAGTACTTC. It specifies CAWSPQTGYEQYF.

The V call is TRBV10-3, the J call TRBJ2-7, with 8 bases lining up with TRBD2. With 7 bases clipped from V and 2 bases from J, the junction kept 7 bases outside the gene matches. The CDR3 is made up of 14 amino acids. Germline V gene lookup returns CDR1 ENHRY and CDR2 SYGVKD. The CDR3 bases are TGTGCCATCAAGGGCGGGCGGGAGGCCTACGAGCAGTACTTC. Its protein product is CAIKGGREAYEQYF.

The chain combines TRBV18 with TRBJ2-3, with D possibly called TRBD1 or TRBD2 (5 bases each). Trimming took 4 bases from V and 2 from J, leaving 16 bases between them. Germline lookup yields CDR1 KGHSH and CDR2 LQKENI. The CDR3 is 16 amino acids. CDR3 DNA sequence: TGTGCCAGCTCACTAGGGACCAAAGGGACCACAGATACGCAGTATTTT. This encodes CASSLGTKGTTDTQYF.

The chain recombines TRBV29-1 with TRBJ1-1, with D possibly TRBD1 on 5 matching bases. V shed 3 bases and J shed 8 bases, with 13 bases lying between them. The germline V gene has CDR1 SQVTM and CDR2 ANQGSEA. The CDR3 totals 12 residues. The CDR3 sequence is CSVDVTVGEAFF. In nucleotides, the CDR3 is TGCAGCGTTGACGTGACAGTTGGAGAAGCTTTCTTT.

The sample holds a few counts of this clone. The chain has TRBV9 and TRBJ2-1; no reliable D call. The V end was cut by 3 bases, the J end by 0 bases, with 13 bases between. This CDR3 region has 16 residues. CDR1 is SGDLS and CDR2 is YYNGEE in the germline V gene. This chain's CDR3 is CASSASSRSSYNEQFF. CDR3 sequence (DNA): TGTGCCAGCAGCGCATCATCTAGGAGCTCCTACAATGAGCAGTTCTTC.

This clone showed up just once. This rearrangement joins TRBV6-1 to TRBJ1-6; D gene uncertain. The germline CDR1 and CDR2 sequences are MNHNS and SASEGT. V dropped 2 bases and J dropped 5 bases, with 4 bases sitting between them. This CDR3 spans 13 amino acids. Here the CDR3 reads CASSEQDNSPLHF. DNA of the CDR3: TGTGCCAGCAGTGAACAGGATAATTCACCCCTCCACTTT.

The chain recombines TRBV11-2 with TRBJ2-1; TRBD1 agrees at 9 bases. CDR3 length: 15 residues. V was pared by 4 bases and J by 3 bases, with 4 bases of the junction left unmatched. Germline V gene sequence: CDR1 SGHAT, CDR2 FQNNGV. CDR3 sequence: CASSWGQGDYNEQFF. The DNA for the CDR3 is TGTGCCAGCAGCTGGGGACAGGGCGACTACAATGAGCAGTTCTTC.

The J gene is TRBJ2-5, the V gene TRBV5-6; 8 bases match TRBD1. The CDR3 is 13 amino acids. Trimming took 0 bases from V and 5 from J; bases not matched to a gene: 0. Germline V gene lookup returns CDR1 SGHDT and CDR2 YYEEEE. The DNA for the CDR3 is TGTGCCAGCAGCTTGGACAGGGGGGAGACCCAGTACTTC. Amino acid sequence: CASSLDRGETQYF.

J is TRBJ1-2 and V is TRBV7-3; D ambiguous. This CDR3 region has 12 residues. Germline V gene sequence: CDR1 SGHTA, CDR2 FQGTGA. Trimming shortened V by 4 bases and J by 7 bases, and 10 bases separated the two germline ends. The CDR3 protein is CASSSPRFGYTF. For the CDR3, the DNA is TGTGCCAGCAGCTCCCCCAGGTTTGGCTACACCTTC.

The genes are TRBV3-1 (or the pseudogene TRBV3-2) and TRBJ2-7; D perhaps matches TRBD2 (5 bases). The length of the CDR3 is 13 residues. V shed 1 base and J shed 10 bases, with 14 bases lying between them. In germline, CDR1 is LGHDT, CDR2 YNNKEL (reference sequence). CDR3 protein: CASSQVAYGVQYF. DNA of the CDR3: TGTGCCAGCAGCCAAGTCGCGTACGGGGTTCAGTACTTC.

This chain uses TRBV7-2 with TRBJ2-3; TRBD2 matches 11 bases. The CDR3 loop spans 15 amino acids. The germline gives CDR1 SGHTA, CDR2 FQGNSA. The V and J ends lost 5 bases and 4 bases, in that order; junction bases with no gene match: 5. The CDR3 nucleotides are TGTGCCAGCAGCGTTAGCGGGGGGGCTGCAGATACGCAGTATTTT. Translation gives CASSVSGGAADTQYF.

The chain uses TRBV5-1 and TRBJ1-1; weak D call: TRBD1 (5 bases). Trimming left V 0 bases short and J 3 bases short, with 12 bases between. Germline CDR1 is SGHRS and CDR2 is YFSETQ. There are 15 residues in the CDR3. CDR3: CASSLGPGGDTEAFF. The CDR3 DNA follows: TGCGCCAGCAGCTTGGGGCCCGGAGGGGACACTGAAGCTTTCTTT.

The chain uses TRBV5-1 and TRBJ1-6; a possible D gene is TRBD1 (6 bases). V was pared by 0 bases and J by 6 bases, with 7 bases between. The germline V gene has CDR1 SGHRS and CDR2 YFSETQ. CDR3 length: 14 amino acids. Here the CDR3 reads CASSLEGGNSPLHF. The DNA for the CDR3 is TGCGCCAGCAGCTTGGAGGGGGGTAATTCACCCCTCCACTTT.